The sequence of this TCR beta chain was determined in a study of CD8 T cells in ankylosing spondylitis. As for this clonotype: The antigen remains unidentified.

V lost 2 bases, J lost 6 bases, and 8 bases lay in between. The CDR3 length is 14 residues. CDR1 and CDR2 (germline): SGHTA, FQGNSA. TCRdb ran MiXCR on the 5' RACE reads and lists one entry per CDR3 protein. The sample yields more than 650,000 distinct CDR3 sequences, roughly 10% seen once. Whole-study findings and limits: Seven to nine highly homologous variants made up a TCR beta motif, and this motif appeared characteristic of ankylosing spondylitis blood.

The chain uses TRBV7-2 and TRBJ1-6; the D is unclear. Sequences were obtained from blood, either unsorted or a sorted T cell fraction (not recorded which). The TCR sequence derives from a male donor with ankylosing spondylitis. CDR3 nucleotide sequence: TGTGCCAGCAGCTTAAGGTTCTCTAATTCACCCCTCCACTTT. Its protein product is CASSLRFSNSPLHF.